One and the same sample provided the 12 T cell receptor beta chains below, sequenced in a study of T-cell reconstitution after alpha-beta-depleted transplantation in children. A library of TCRbeta sequences, prepared with unique molecular identifiers, was generated. TCRdb itself ran the PCR reads through MiXCR, one entry per CDR3 protein. The sample yields some 490,000 distinct CDR3 sequences, approximately 12% seen once. The sample here was PBMCs from the stem cell graft donor, taken from the stem cell graft. Receptors were obtained from a human donor who donated a stem cell graft to a child with combined immunodeficiency.

This clonotype turned up a few times. The gene calls are TRBV7-2 and TRBJ2-5, with 9 bases matching TRBD2. The V gene end was trimmed by 5 bases and the J gene end by 3 bases; junction bases not matched to a gene: 4. This CDR3 contains 14 residues. CDR1 and CDR2 (germline): SGHTA, FQGNSA. For the CDR3, the DNA is TGTGCCAGCAGCGCGGGACTAGCTGAAGAGACCCAGTACTTC. It yields the protein CASSAGLAEETQYF.

V usage is TRBV5-1 and J usage is TRBJ2-1, with 7 bases that match TRBD2. J lost 9 bases, V lost 3 bases, and 6 bases had no gene match. The germline V gene has CDR1 SGHRS and CDR2 YFSETQ. The CDR3 runs 13 residues. The DNA for the CDR3 is TGCGCCAGCAGCTCCCCGACTAGCCCTGAGCAGTTCTTC. Amino acid sequence: CASSSPTSPEQFF.

This clonotype was recorded a few times. The V gene is TRBV6-1, the J gene TRBJ1-5, with 8 positions matching TRBD1. The CDR3 is made up of 13 amino acids. Per germline, CDR1 MNHNS and CDR2 SASEGT. Trimming removed 6 bases from V and 5 bases from J; junction bases left unmatched: 3. CDR3 DNA: TGTGCCAGCAGGGACAGGGTTCATCAGCCCCAGCATTTT. This encodes CASRDRVHQPQHF.

This chain connects TRBV4-3 to TRBJ2-1; perhaps TRBD1 as D (6 bases). CDR1 and CDR2 (germline): LGHNA, YSLEER. This CDR3 comprises 13 residues. The V end was cut by 1 base, the J end by 6 bases, with 7 bases between. The CDR3 nucleotides are TGCGCCAGCAGCCAAGGGACAGCCAATGAGCAGTTCTTC. It is translated as CASSQGTANEQFF.

There are a few counts of this clonotype. The chain employs TRBV7-9 and TRBJ2-7, with 12 nucleotides matching TRBD2. Losses at the gene ends were 5 bases for V and 5 bases for J; bases not matched to a gene: 7. The CDR3 covers 15 residues. Per germline, CDR1 SEHNR and CDR2 FQNEAQ (reference sequence). The CDR3 protein is CASSGGTSGFNEQYF. CDR3 coding DNA: TGTGCCAGCAGCGGGGGGACTAGCGGGTTCAACGAGCAGTACTTC.

This clonotype turned up a few times. A read error is possible here, since a much larger clone lies one base away. The chain couples TRBV9 to TRBJ2-2, with D hard to call. CDR1 is SGDLS and CDR2 is YYNGEE in the germline V gene. This CDR3 comprises 12 residues. V was clipped by 4 bases and J by 2 bases, with 3 bases between them. This CDR3 reads CASSKNTGELFF. In DNA form, the CDR3 reads TGTGCCAGCAGCAAAAACACCGGGGAGCTGTTTTTT.

The chain carries TRBV7-8 and TRBJ1-2, with 9 bases aligning to TRBD1. Germline V gives CDR1 SGHVS, CDR2 FQNEAQ. This CDR3 is built from 14 residues. After removal of 2 bases from V and 4 bases from J, the junction contained 2 bases not matched to a gene. The CDR3 DNA is TGTGCCAGCAGCTTAACAGGGGGCTTCTATGGCTACACCTTC. The encoded protein is CASSLTGGFYGYTF.

This rearrangement joins TRBV7-8 to TRBJ2-6; possibly TRBD2 for D (6 bases). This CDR3 is 19 amino acids long. The germline CDR1 and CDR2 sequences are SGHVS and FQNEAQ. Trimming stripped 2 bases from V and 0 bases from J, with 17 bases between. CDR3 sequence (DNA): TGTGCCAGCAGCTTATACGGGTACAAGACTAGCTCTGGGGCCAACGTCCTGACTTTC. It is translated as CASSLYGYKTSSGANVLTF. Drawing the rest from reference TRBV7-8 and TRBJ2-6, the complete variable domain is GAGVSQSPRYKVAKRGQDVALRCDPISGHVSLFWYQQALGQGPEFLTYFQNEAQLDKSGLPSDRFFAERPEGSVSTLKIQRTQQEDSAVYLCASSLYGYKTSSGANVLTFGAGSRLTVL.

This clonotype has a handful of counts. The gene calls are TRBV21-1 and TRBJ2-1; TRBD2 is taken as the D call from the table, unchecked against the DNA. TRBV21-1 is designated a pseudogene. CDR3 length: 15 amino acids. DNA of the CDR3: TGTGCCAGCAGCAAAGTGGGGCGGGAGTCCAATGAGCAGTTCTTC. As protein: CASSKVGRESNEQFF.

The rearrangement joins TRBV20-1 to TRBJ2-7, with a tentative D call TRBD2 (7 bases). The germline V gene encodes CDR1 DFQATT and CDR2 SNEGSKA (reference sequence). V was shortened by 5 bases and J by 6 bases, with 29 bases between the two germline ends. The CDR3 has 17 residues. The CDR3 DNA sequence: TGCAGTGCTGGGAGGGGGACGGACAACCCGAAGTGGTCCGAGCAGTACTTC. Amino acids: CSAGRGTDNPKWSEQYF.

This clonotype was picked up a small number of times. The J gene is TRBJ1-5, the V gene TRBV12-3 or TRBV12-4, with 9 positions matching TRBD1. Trimming took 1 base from V and 2 from J; bases not matched to a gene: 9. The CDR3 runs to 18 residues. CDR3 nucleotides: TGTGCCAGCAGTTTAGAACGACAGGGGGGTTTCGGCAATCAGCCCCAGCATTTT. It is translated as CASSLERQGGFGNQPQHF.

This sequence joins TRBV6-5 and TRBJ2-1; 7 bases are shared with TRBD2. CDR1 is MNHEY and CDR2 is SVGAGI in the germline V gene. Trimming took 7 bases from V and 3 from J; bases not matched to a gene: 3. The CDR3 totals 13 residues. CDR3 in DNA: TGTGCCAGCATTTTAGCGGGCTACAATGAGCAGTTCTTC. It translates to CASILAGYNEQFF.